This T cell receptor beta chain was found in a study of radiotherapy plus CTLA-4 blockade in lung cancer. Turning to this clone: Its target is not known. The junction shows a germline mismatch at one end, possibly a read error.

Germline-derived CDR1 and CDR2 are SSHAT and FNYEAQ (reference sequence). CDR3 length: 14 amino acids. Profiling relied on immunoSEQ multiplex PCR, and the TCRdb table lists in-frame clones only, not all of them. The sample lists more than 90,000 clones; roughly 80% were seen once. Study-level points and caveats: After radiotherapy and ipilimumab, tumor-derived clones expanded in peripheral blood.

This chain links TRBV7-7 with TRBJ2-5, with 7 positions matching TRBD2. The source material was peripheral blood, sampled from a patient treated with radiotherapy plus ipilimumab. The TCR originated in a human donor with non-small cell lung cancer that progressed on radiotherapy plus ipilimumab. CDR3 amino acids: CASSPGTTQETQYF. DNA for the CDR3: TGTGCTAGCAGCCCAGGGACTACCCAAGAGACCCAGTACTTC.